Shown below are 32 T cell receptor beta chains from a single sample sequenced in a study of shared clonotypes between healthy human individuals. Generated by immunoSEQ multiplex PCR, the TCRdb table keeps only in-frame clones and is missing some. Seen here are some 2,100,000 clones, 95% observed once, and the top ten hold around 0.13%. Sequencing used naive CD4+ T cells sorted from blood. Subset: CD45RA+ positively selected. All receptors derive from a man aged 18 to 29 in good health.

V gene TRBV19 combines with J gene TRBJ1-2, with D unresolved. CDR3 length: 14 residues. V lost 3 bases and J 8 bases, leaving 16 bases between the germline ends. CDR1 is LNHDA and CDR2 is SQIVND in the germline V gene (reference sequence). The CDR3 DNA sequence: TGTGCCAGTAGTATGGGCAGCTCCTTCCTCGGCTACACCTTC. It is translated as CASSMGSSFLGYTF.

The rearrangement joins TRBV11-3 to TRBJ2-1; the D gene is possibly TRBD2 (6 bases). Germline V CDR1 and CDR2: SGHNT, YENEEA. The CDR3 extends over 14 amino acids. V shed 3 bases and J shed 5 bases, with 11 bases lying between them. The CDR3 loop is CASSFRTKDNEQFF. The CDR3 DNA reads TGTGCCAGCAGCTTCCGGACTAAGGACAATGAGCAGTTCTTC.

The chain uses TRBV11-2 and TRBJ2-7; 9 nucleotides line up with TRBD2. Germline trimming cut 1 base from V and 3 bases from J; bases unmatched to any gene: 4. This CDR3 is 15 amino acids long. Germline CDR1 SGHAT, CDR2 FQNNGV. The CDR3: CASSLGPSGNYEQYF. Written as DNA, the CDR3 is TGTGCCAGCAGCTTAGGTCCTAGCGGGAACTACGAGCAGTACTTC.

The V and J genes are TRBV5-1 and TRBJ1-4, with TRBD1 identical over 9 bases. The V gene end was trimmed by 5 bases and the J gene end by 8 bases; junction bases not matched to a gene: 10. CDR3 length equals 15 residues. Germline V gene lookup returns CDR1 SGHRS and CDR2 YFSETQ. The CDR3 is CASSRTGAFREKLFF. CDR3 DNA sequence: TGCGCCAGCAGTCGGACAGGGGCTTTTAGGGAAAAACTGTTTTTT.

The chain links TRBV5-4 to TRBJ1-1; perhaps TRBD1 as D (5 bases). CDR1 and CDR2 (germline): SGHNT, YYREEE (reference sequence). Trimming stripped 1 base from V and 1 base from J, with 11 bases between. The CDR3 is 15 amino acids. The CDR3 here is CASSLWTTGNTEAFF. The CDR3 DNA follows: TGTGCCAGCAGCTTGTGGACAACCGGGAACACTGAAGCTTTCTTT.

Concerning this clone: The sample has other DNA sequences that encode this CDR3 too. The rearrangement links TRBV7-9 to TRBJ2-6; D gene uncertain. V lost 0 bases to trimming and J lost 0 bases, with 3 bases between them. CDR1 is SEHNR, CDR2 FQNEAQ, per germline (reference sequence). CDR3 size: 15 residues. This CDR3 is CASSLAGSGANVLTF. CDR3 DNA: TGTGCCAGCAGCTTAGCTGGCTCTGGGGCCAACGTCCTGACTTTC.

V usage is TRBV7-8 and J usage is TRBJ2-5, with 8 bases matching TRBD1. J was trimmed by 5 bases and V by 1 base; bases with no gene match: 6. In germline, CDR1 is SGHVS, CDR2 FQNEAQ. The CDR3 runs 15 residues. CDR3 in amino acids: CASSLEDRASETQYF. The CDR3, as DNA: TGTGCCAGCAGCTTAGAGGACAGGGCCTCTGAGACCCAGTACTTC.

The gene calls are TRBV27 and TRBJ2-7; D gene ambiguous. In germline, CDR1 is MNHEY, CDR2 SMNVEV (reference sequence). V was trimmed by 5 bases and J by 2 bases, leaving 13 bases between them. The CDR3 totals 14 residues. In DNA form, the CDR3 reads TGTGCCAGCAGTCCGACTCAGTCGACCTACGAGCAGTACTTC. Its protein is CASSPTQSTYEQYF.

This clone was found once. The CDR3 DNA reads TGTGCCAGCAGCTTAATTTCTAGCGGGGAGACCCAGTACTTC. Its translation: CASSLISSGETQYF. This chain links TRBV7-2 with TRBJ2-5; the match to TRBD2 covers 8 bases. The CDR3 contains 14 residues. Germline-derived CDR1 and CDR2 are SGHTA and FQGNSA. V lost 2 bases, J lost 5 bases, and 4 bases stayed unmatched.

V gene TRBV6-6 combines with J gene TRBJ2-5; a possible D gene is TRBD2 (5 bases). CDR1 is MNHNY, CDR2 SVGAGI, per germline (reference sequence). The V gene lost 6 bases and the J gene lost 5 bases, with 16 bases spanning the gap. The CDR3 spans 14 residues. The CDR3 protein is CASSPMYGVETQYF. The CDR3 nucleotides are TGTGCCAGCAGCCCTATGTACGGGGTCGAGACCCAGTACTTC.

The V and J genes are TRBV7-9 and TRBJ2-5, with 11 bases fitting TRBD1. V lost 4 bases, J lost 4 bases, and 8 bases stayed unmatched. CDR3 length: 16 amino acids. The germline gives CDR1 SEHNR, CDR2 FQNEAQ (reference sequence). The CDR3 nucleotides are TGTGCCAGCAGCTCTGCTCGGACAGGGGGCGCAGAGACCCAGTACTTC. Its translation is CASSSARTGGAETQYF.

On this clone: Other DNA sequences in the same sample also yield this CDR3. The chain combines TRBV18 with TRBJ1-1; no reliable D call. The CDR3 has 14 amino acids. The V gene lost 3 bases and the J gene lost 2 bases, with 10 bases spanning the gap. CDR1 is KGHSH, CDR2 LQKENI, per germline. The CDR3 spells CASSPGRLNTEAFF. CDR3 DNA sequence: TGTGCCAGCTCACCGGGCAGACTTAACACTGAAGCTTTCTTT. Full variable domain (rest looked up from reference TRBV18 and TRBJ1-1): NAGVMQNPRHLVRRRGQEARLRCSPMKGHSHVYWYRQLPEEGLKFMVYLQKENIIDESGMPKERFSAEFPKEGPSILRIQQVVRGDSAAYFCASSPGRLNTEAFFGQGTRLTVV.

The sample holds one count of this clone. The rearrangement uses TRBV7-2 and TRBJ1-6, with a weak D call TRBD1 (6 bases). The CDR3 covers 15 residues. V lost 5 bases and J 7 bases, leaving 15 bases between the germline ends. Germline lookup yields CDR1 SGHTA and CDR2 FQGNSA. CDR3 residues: CASSPRGQKNSPLHF. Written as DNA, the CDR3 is TGTGCCAGCAGCCCCCGGGGGCAGAAAAATTCACCCCTCCACTTT.

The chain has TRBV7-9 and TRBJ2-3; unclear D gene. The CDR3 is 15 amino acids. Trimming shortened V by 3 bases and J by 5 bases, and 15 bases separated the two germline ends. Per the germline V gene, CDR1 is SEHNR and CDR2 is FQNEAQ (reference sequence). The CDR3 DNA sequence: TGTGCCAGCAGCTTCTCGGGCCAACGGGTAGATACGCAGTATTTT. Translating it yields CASSFSGQRVDTQYF.

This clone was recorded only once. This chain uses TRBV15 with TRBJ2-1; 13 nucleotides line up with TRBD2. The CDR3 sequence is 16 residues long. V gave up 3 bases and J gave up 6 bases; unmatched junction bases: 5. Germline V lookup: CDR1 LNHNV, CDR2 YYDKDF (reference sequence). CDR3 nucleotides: TGTGCCACCAGCAGGCAACGGACTAGCGGGGGCAATGAGCAGTTCTTC. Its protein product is CATSRQRTSGGNEQFF.

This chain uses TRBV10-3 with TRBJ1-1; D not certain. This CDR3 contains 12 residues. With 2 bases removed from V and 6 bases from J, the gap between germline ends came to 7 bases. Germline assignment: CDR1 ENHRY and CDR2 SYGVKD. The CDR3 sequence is CAISEVGAEAFF. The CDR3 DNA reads TGTGCCATCAGTGAGGTAGGTGCTGAAGCTTTCTTT.

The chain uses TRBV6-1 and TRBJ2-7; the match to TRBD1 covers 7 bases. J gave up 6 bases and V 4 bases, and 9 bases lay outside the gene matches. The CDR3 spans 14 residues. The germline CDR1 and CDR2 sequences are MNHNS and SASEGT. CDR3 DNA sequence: TGTGCCAGCAGTGGACAGGGTGGGATTCGCGAGCAGTACTTC. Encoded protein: CASSGQGGIREQYF.

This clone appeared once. The CDR3 DNA reads as TGTGCCAGCAGCCAGGGACTCCCCGGGGGGTCCCAGTACTTC. Residues: CASSQGLPGGSQYF. This chain connects TRBV7-9 to TRBJ2-5; TRBD2 matches 7 bases. The V gene end was trimmed by 5 bases and the J gene end by 9 bases; junction bases not matched to a gene: 12. The germline V gene has CDR1 SEHNR and CDR2 FQNEAQ (reference sequence). The CDR3 contains 14 residues. The entire variable domain, with the rest obtained from reference TRBV7-9 and TRBJ2-5, is as follows: DTGVSQNPRHKITKRGQNVTFRCDPISEHNRLYWYRQTLGQGPEFLTYFQNEAQLEKSRLLSDRFSAERPKGSFSTLEIQRTEQGDSAMYLCASSQGLPGGSQYFGPGTRLLVL.

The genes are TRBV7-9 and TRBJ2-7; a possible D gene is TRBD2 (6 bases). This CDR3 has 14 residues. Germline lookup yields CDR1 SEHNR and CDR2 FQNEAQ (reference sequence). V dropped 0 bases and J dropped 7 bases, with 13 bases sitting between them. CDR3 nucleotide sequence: TGTGCCAGCAGCTTAGCAGGGTTCGGGAGAGAGCAGTACTTC. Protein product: CASSLAGFGREQYF.

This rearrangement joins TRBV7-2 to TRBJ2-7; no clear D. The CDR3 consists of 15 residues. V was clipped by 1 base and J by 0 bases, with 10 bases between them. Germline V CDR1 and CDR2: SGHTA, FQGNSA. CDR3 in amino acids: CASSLGVTLSYEQYF. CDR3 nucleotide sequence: TGTGCCAGCAGCTTAGGGGTGACACTCTCCTACGAGCAGTACTTC.

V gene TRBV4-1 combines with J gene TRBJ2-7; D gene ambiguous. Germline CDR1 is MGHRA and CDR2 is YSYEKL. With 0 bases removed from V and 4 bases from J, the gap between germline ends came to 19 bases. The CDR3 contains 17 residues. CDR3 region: CASSQDPPRLQSYEQYF. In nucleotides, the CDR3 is TGCGCCAGCAGCCAAGATCCCCCCAGGTTGCAGTCATACGAGCAGTACTTC.

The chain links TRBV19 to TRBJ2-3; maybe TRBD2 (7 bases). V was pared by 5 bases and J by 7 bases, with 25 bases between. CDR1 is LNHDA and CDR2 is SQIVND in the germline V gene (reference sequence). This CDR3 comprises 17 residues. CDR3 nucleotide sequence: TGTGCCAGTAGTGGGGGAATCCGTCCGGGGGGCTCGAATACGCAGTATTTT. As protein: CASSGGIRPGGSNTQYF.

CDR3 loop: CASSFSVDLEGYGYTF. CDR3 DNA sequence: TGTGCCAGCAGTTTCTCCGTCGACCTGGAGGGCTATGGCTACACCTTC. The V gene is TRBV28, the J gene TRBJ1-2; D gene unclear. Germline V lookup: CDR1 MDHEN, CDR2 SYDVKM. The V end lost 3 bases, the J end lost 4 bases, and 18 bases lay between the germline ends. The CDR3 extends over 16 amino acids.

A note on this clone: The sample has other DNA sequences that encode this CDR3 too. The CDR3: CSVEGTAYEQYF. The CDR3 bases are TGCAGCGTTGAAGGGACAGCCTACGAGCAGTACTTC. V is TRBV29-1 and J is TRBJ2-7; a possible D gene is TRBD1 (6 bases). CDR3 length: 12 amino acids. CDR1 and CDR2 (germline): SQVTM, ANQGSEA. Trimming took 1 base from V and 2 from J, leaving 6 bases between them.

The CDR3 is CASSTNRDRVRGGNTIYF. The CDR3 region has the DNA TGTGCCAGCAGTACCAACCGGGACAGGGTACGTGGAGGAAACACCATATATTTT. This chain connects TRBV2 to TRBJ1-3; 9 bases match TRBD1. V dropped 5 bases and J dropped 4; count of bases not matched to a gene: 15. Germline loops: CDR1 SNHLY, CDR2 FYNNEI. The length of the CDR3 is 18 residues.

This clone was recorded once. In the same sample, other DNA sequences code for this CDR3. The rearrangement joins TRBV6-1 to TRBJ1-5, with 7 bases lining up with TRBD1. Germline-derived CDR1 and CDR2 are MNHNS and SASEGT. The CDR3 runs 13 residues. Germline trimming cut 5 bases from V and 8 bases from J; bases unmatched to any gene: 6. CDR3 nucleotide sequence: TGTGCCAGCAGTCCGACAGGGAGGGAGCCCCAGCATTTT. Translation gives CASSPTGREPQHF.

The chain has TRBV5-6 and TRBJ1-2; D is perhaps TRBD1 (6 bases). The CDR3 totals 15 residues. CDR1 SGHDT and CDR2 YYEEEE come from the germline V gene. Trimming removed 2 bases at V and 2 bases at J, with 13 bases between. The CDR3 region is CASSFYREKNYGYTF. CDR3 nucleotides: TGTGCCAGCAGCTTCTACAGGGAAAAAAACTATGGCTACACCTTC.

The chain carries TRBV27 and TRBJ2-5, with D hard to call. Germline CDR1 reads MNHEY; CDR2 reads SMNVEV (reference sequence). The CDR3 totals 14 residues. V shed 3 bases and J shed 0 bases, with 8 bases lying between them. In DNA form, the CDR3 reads TGTGCCAGCAGTTTTGGTCCGTACCAAGAGACCCAGTACTTC. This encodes CASSFGPYQETQYF.

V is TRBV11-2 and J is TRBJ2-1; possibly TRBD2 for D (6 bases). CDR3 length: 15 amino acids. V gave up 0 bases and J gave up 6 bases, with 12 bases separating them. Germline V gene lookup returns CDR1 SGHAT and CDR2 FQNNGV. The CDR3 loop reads CASSLDGLPSNEQFF. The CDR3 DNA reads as TGTGCCAGCAGCTTAGACGGACTACCAAGCAATGAGCAGTTCTTC.

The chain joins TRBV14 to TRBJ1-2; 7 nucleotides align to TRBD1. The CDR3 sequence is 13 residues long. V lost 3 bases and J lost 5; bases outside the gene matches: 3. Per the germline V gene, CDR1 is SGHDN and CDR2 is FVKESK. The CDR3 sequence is CASSQPGQYGYTF. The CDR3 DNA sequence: TGTGCCAGCAGCCAGCCGGGACAGTATGGCTACACCTTC.

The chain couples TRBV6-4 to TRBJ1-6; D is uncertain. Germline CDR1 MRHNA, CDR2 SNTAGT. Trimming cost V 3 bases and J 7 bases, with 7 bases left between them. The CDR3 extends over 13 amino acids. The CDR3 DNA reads TGTGCCAGCAGTGAAGAAGGGAATTCACCCCTCCACTTT. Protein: CASSEEGNSPLHF.

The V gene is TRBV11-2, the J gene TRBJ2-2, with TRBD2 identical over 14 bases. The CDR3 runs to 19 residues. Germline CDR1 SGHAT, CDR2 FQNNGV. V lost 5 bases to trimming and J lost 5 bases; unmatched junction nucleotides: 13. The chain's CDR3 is CASSRILTSGRAQTGELFF. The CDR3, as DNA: TGTGCCAGCAGCCGAATCCTGACTAGCGGGAGGGCCCAAACCGGGGAGCTGTTTTTT.